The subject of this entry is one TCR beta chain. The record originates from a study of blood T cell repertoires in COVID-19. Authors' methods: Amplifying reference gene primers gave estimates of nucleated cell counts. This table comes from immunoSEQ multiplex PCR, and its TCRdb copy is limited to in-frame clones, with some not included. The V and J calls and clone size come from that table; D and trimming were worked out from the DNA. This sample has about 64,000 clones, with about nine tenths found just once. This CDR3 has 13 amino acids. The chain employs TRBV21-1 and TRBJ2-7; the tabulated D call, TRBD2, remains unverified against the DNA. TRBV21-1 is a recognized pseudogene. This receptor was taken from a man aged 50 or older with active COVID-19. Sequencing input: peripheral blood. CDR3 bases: TGTAATACTGGGCCCGGGGGTTCGGGTGAGCAGTACTTC. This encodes CNTGPGGSGEQYF.